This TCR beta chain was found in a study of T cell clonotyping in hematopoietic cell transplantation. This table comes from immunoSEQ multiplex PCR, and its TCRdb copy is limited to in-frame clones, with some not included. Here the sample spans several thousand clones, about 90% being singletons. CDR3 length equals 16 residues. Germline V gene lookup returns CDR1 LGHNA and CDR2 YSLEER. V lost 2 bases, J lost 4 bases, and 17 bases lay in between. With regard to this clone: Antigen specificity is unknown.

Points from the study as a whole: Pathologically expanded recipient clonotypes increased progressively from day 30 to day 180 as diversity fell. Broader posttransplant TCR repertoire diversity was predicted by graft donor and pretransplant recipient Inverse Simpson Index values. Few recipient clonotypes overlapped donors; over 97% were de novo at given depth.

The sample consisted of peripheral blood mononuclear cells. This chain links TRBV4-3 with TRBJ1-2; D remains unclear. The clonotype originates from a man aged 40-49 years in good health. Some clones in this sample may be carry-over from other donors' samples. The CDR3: CASSQTERPSSYGYTF. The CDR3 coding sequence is TGCGCCAGCAGCCAAACTGAACGGCCCTCGAGCTATGGCTACACCTTC.